These 15 T cell receptor beta chains originate from one sample sequenced in a study of cytomegalovirus exposure and HLA in healthy donors. PCR amplification relied on 60 Vbeta primers (plus 13 Jbeta primers). Only in-frame clones appear in the TCRdb table, and some are missing; sequencing was by immunoSEQ multiplex PCR. The data hold over 110,000 clones, with about 80% observed a single time. The sample consisted of PBMCs. These receptors originate from a woman aged 60 to 75 in good health and CMV-seropositive.

The chain uses TRBV27 and TRBJ2-7, with TRBD2 identical over 9 bases. The germline V gene encodes CDR1 MNHEY and CDR2 SMNVEV (reference sequence). V dropped 2 bases and J dropped 4; count of bases not matched to a gene: 3. The CDR3 length is 14 residues. The DNA of the CDR3 is TGTGCCAGCAGTTTAAGCGGGAGGTTGTACGAGCAGTACTTC. Translation: CASSLSGRLYEQYF.

The rearrangement joins TRBV7-9 to TRBJ2-1; 12 bases align to TRBD2. The CDR3 runs to 19 residues. V lost 3 bases to trimming and J lost 4 bases; unmatched junction nucleotides: 13. The germline gives CDR1 SEHNR, CDR2 FQNEAQ (reference sequence). CDR3 region: CASSLGLAGSGSLYNEQFF. CDR3 coding DNA: TGTGCCAGCAGCTTGGGACTAGCGGGTTCTGGGTCCCTTTACAATGAGCAGTTCTTC.

Written as DNA, the CDR3 is TGTGCCAGCAGCTTGGTTACCAGCGGGAGGGCCTCGGTCGGGGAGCTGTTTTTT. Protein sequence: CASSLVTSGRASVGELFF. V is TRBV5-6 and J is TRBJ2-2, with 10 bases lining up with TRBD2. The germline V gene has CDR1 SGHDT and CDR2 YYEEEE. The CDR3 extends over 18 amino acids. J gave up 7 bases and V 0 bases, and 12 bases lay outside the gene matches.

This chain uses TRBV13 with TRBJ2-1, with D possibly TRBD1 on 6 matching bases. CDR3 length equals 16 residues. In germline, CDR1 is PRHDT, CDR2 FYEKMQ (reference sequence). Trimming took 0 bases from V and 3 from J, leaving 12 bases between them. The CDR3 loop is CASSLGRGHGYNEQFF. DNA of the CDR3: TGTGCCAGCAGCTTAGGCCGGGGACACGGCTACAATGAGCAGTTCTTC. The whole variable domain, filled in from reference TRBV13 and TRBJ2-1, reads AAGVIQSPRHLIKEKRETATLKCYPIPRHDTVYWYQQGPGQDPQFLISFYEKMQSDKGSIPDRFSAQQFSDYHSELNMSSLELGDSALYFCASSLGRGHGYNEQFFGPGTRLTVL.

This clone was counted a single time. The V and J genes are TRBV28 and TRBJ1-1, with D hard to call. Trimming took off 2 bases at V and 5 bases at J, with 15 bases between the two ends. The CDR3 covers 15 residues. Per the germline V gene, CDR1 is MDHEN and CDR2 is SYDVKM. This chain's CDR3 is CASSLDVRGGTEAFF. Written as DNA, the CDR3 is TGTGCCAGCAGTTTAGATGTCCGGGGAGGAACTGAAGCTTTCTTT.

The chain uses TRBV7-9 and TRBJ2-6, with D possibly being TRBD1 (6 bases). The length of the CDR3 is 16 residues. CDR1 SEHNR and CDR2 FQNEAQ come from the germline V gene (reference sequence). The V end was cut by 5 bases, the J end by 1 base, with 12 bases between. The CDR3: CASSISGESGANVLTF. CDR3 nucleotide sequence: TGTGCCAGCAGCATTTCAGGGGAATCTGGGGCCAACGTCCTGACTTTC. Combining the CDR3 with reference TRBV7-9 and TRBJ2-6 gives the whole variable domain DTGVSQNPRHKITKRGQNVTFRCDPISEHNRLYWYRQTLGQGPEFLTYFQNEAQLEKSRLLSDRFSAERPKGSFSTLEIQRTEQGDSAMYLCASSISGESGANVLTFGAGSRLTVL.

V is TRBV11-2 and J is TRBJ2-5; 9 nucleotides line up with TRBD1. Germline CDR1 SGHAT, CDR2 FQNNGV. This CDR3 has 16 residues. Trimming at V came to 5 bases and at J to 2 bases, leaving 9 bases not matched to a gene. CDR3 nucleotides: TGTGCCAGCAGCGTCGGGACAGGGAAAAATCAAGAGACCCAGTACTTC. Encoded protein: CASSVGTGKNQETQYF.

The V and J genes are TRBV6-4 and TRBJ1-5; TRBD1 aligns across 7 bases. The V gene's germline CDR1 is MRHNA and CDR2 SNTAGT. Unmatched junction bases numbered 4, after V lost 7 bases and J lost 10 bases. This CDR3 has 11 amino acids. The CDR3, as DNA: TGTGCCAGCATCCTAGGGGGCCCCCAGCATTTT. Its protein product is CASILGGPQHF.

Here the CDR3 reads CASSLLDSSSYNEQFF. In DNA form, the CDR3 reads TGCGCCAGCAGCTTACTGGACTCGAGCTCCTACAATGAGCAGTTCTTC. This sequence joins TRBV5-1 and TRBJ2-1, with TRBD2 as a possible D gene (5 bases). Per the germline V gene, CDR1 is SGHRS and CDR2 is YFSETQ. This CDR3 is 16 amino acids long. The ends were cut back, 2 bases at V and 0 bases at J, with 12 bases in the middle.

This rearrangement joins TRBV15 to TRBJ1-1; D not resolved. Trimming removed 5 bases from V and 6 bases from J, with 13 bases in between. Germline V gene data show CDR1 as LNHNV and CDR2 as YYDKDF (reference sequence). The CDR3 runs to 13 residues. The CDR3 nucleotides are TGTGCCACCAGCCCACTCGTGCGGGCTGAAGCTTTCTTT. Encoded protein: CATSPLVRAEAFF.

This chain uses TRBV18 with TRBJ2-5; D unresolved. The CDR3 contains 14 residues. V lost 5 bases and J lost 0, with 10 bases in between. Germline V gene sequence: CDR1 KGHSH, CDR2 LQKENI. Here the CDR3 DNA reads TGTGCCAGCTCAGCTAAAGCGTACCAAGAGACCCAGTACTTC. Encoded protein: CASSAKAYQETQYF.

The chain joins TRBV7-9 to TRBJ1-5; tentatively, D is TRBD1 (5 bases). Germline CDR1 SEHNR, CDR2 FQNEAQ (reference sequence). Trimming left V 3 bases short and J 2 bases short, with 14 bases between. There are 16 residues in the CDR3. CDR3 region: CASSLWGDRGNQPQHF. DNA of the CDR3: TGTGCCAGCAGCTTGTGGGGGGATAGGGGCAATCAGCCCCAGCATTTT.

The chain couples TRBV5-8 to TRBJ2-7; the D gene is possibly TRBD1 (7 bases). This CDR3 contains 18 residues. With 7 bases removed from V and 1 base from J, the gap between germline ends came to 27 bases. Germline values: CDR1 SGHTS, CDR2 YDEGEE. The DNA of the CDR3 is TGTGCCAGCCAACCCCTAGGCTCTGGAGGGACAGCTTCCTACGAGCAGTACTTC. Its translation: CASQPLGSGGTASYEQYF.

V gene TRBV28 combines with J gene TRBJ1-2, with 12 bases lining up with TRBD1. Germline V gene data show CDR1 as MDHEN and CDR2 as SYDVKM. The CDR3 is 18 residues long. V lost 6 bases to trimming and J lost 5 bases; unmatched junction nucleotides: 16. The CDR3 protein is CASRSLRDRGRSGYGYTF. The DNA for the CDR3 is TGTGCCAGCAGGTCCTTAAGGGACAGGGGGCGCTCAGGTTATGGCTACACCTTC.

J is TRBJ2-2 and V is TRBV28; 9 bases map to TRBD1. Germline values: CDR1 MDHEN, CDR2 SYDVKM. The CDR3 has 16 residues. Trimming at V came to 5 bases and at J to 4 bases, leaving 8 bases not matched to a gene. CDR3 nucleotide sequence: TGTGCCAGCAGTCCGCCGGGACAGGGACGCACCGGGGAGCTGTTTTTT. It yields the protein CASSPPGQGRTGELFF.